This T cell receptor beta chain was captured by sequencing in a study of T cell changes during pregnancy in multiple sclerosis. CDR3 length: 17 residues. Germline lookup yields CDR1 SGHTA and CDR2 FQGNSA. Between the trimmed V and J ends, which lost 1 base and 0 bases, there was a span of 10 bases. Using immunoSEQ multiplex PCR, the repertoire was profiled, and TCRdb retains in-frame clones only, with some absent. The sample includes fewer than 85,000 clones, around 91% of them seen just once. This TCR was sampled from a female donor with multiple sclerosis, enrolled in a pregnancy study. The sequencing here drew on peripheral blood, taken before pregnancy. V usage is TRBV7-2 and J usage is TRBJ1-6, with D hard to call. CDR3 bases: TGTGCCAGCAGCTTAGTTGTGGCAAGCTCCTATAATTCACCCCTCCACTTT. Translated, it gives CASSLVVASSYNSPLHF.